The subject of this entry is one T cell receptor beta chain. Germline-derived CDR1 and CDR2 are SGDLS and YYNGEE. The CDR3 has 14 residues. Trimming took 5 bases from V and 5 from J, leaving 13 bases between them. This entry belongs to a study of blood T cell repertoires in COVID-19. Study information: PBMCs, B-cell-depleted T cells, or T cells provided the cDNA or gDNA that made up the material.

In the original processing: By means of reference gene primer amplification, nucleated cell counts were estimated. The data were produced by immunoSEQ multiplex PCR, yet TCRdb's version contains in-frame clones alone and is incomplete. V, J and clone size were drawn from that table, and D and trimming were deduced from the DNA. The data contain more than 80,000 clones, more than 75% of them singletons. The sequenced sample was peripheral blood. The rearrangement uses TRBV9 and TRBJ2-2, with TRBD1 as a possible D gene (6 bases). The clonotype comes from a man aged 35 to 55 with acute or convalescent COVID-19. CDR3 DNA: TGTGCCAGCAGTCGACAGGCTGGGACCGGGGAGCTGTTTTTT. Its protein is CASSRQAGTGELFF.